This TCR beta chain was identified during a study of cytomegalovirus exposure and HLA in healthy donors. This CDR3 has 14 amino acids. V dropped 7 bases and J dropped 5 bases, with 17 bases sitting between them. The germline V gene has CDR1 SNHLY and CDR2 FYNNEI. PCR was performed using 60 Vbeta and 13 Jbeta primers. Sequencing was performed with immunoSEQ multiplex PCR; in TCRdb, only in-frame clones are kept and a portion is missing. The sample lists 150,000 to 200,000 clones, approximately 80% occurring once. The source of this sequence is a man aged 50-60 years in good health and CMV-seropositive. The specimen sequenced was PBMCs. V is TRBV2 and J is TRBJ2-5; TRBD2 might be the D (6 bases). The CDR3, as DNA: TGTGCCAGCACCCCTACGGGGGTTGCTGAGACCCAGTACTTC. Amino acids: CASTPTGVAETQYF.